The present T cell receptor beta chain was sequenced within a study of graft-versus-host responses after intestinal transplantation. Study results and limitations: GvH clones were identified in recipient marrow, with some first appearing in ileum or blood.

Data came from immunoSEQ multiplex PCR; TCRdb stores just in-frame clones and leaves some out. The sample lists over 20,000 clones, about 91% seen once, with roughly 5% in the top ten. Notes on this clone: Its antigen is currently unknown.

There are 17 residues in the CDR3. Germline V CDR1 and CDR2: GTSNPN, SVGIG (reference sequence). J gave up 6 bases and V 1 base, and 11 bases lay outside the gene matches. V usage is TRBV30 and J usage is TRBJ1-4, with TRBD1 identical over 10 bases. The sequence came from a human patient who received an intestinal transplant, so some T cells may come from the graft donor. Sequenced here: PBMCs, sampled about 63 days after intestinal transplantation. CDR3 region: CAWSGGIGTGDYEKLFF. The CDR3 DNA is TGTGCCTGGAGTGGGGGAATTGGGACAGGGGATTATGAAAAACTGTTTTTT.